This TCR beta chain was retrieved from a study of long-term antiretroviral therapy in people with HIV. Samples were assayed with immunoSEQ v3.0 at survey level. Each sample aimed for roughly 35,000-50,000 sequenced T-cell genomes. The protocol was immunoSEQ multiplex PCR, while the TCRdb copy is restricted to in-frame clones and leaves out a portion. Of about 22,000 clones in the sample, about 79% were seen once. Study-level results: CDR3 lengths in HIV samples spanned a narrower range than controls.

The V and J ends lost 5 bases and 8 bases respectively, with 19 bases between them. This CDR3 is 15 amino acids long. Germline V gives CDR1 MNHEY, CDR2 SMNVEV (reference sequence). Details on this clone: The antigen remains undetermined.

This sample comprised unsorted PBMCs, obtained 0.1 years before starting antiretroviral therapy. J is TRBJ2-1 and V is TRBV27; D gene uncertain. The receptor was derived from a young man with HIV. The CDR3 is CASSREGQASDEQFF. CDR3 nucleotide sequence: TGTGCCAGCAGTCGCGAAGGGCAAGCGTCAGATGAGCAGTTCTTC.